Shown below are 8 T cell receptor beta chains from a single sample sequenced in a study of blood T cell repertoires in COVID-19 (dated by TCRdb to the early 2020s). Library prep was done by the immunoSEQ multiplex PCR assay. Imported from immuneACCESS, the table was reduced by TCRdb to in-frame sequences with V and J called. These copies leave out some clones; in studies compared against another copy, an unresolved V gene accounts for under half, and the cause of the remainder is not known. This sample is represented by about 73,000 clones; around 83% of them were singletons. The top ten clones comprise around 5% of the sample. Specimen: peripheral blood. Receptors originate from a man in his forties or fifties with active COVID-19.

The J gene is TRBJ2-7, the V gene TRBV11-2; the match to TRBD1 covers 12 bases. The CDR3 is 13 residues long. The V segment lost 5 bases and the J segment 5 bases; nucleotides outside the gene matches: 1. Germline lookup yields CDR1 SGHAT and CDR2 FQNNGV. The CDR3 reads CASSRDRGHEQYF. In nucleotides, the CDR3 is TGTGCCAGCAGCCGGGACAGGGGGCACGAGCAGTACTTC.

V is TRBV5-1 and J is TRBJ2-3, with 7 bases that match TRBD2. There are 13 residues in the CDR3. Germline CDR1 reads SGHRS; CDR2 reads YFSETQ. V shed 7 bases, J shed 10 bases, and the junction held 12 bases outside the gene matches. The chain's CDR3 is CASSRGDEEAQYF. The CDR3 bases are TGCGCCAGCTCTCGGGGGGACGAAGAGGCGCAGTATTTT. Filled out from reference TRBV5-1 and TRBJ2-3, the complete variable domain reads KAGVTQTPRYLIKTRGQQVTLSCSPISGHRSVSWYQQTPGQGLQFLFEYFSETQRNKGNFPGRFSGRQFSNSRSEMNVSTLELGDSALYLCASSRGDEEAQYFGPGTRLTVL.

This chain connects TRBV5-4 to TRBJ2-3; 8 bases are shared with TRBD2. V was pared by 4 bases and J by 5 bases, with 9 bases of the junction left unmatched. The germline V gene has CDR1 SGHNT and CDR2 YYREEE (reference sequence). The CDR3 spans 15 residues. The CDR3 sequence is CASSPYAGGGDTQYF. The CDR3 coding sequence is TGTGCCAGCAGCCCCTATGCGGGGGGTGGAGATACGCAGTATTTT.

This clone turned up a few times. The chain carries TRBV2 and TRBJ1-6; tentatively, D is TRBD1 (6 bases). This CDR3 is 14 amino acids long. V lost 7 bases and J 10 bases, leaving 17 bases between the germline ends. CDR1 is SNHLY and CDR2 is FYNNEI in the germline V gene. CDR3 region: CASTARGSGSPLHF. The CDR3 DNA reads as TGTGCCAGCACCGCCAGGGGTTCGGGATCACCCCTCCACTTT.

This clone has just one count. Here the CDR3 reads CASSIVGLAVHSTDTQYF. The CDR3, as DNA: TGTGCCAGTAGTATAGTGGGACTAGCGGTTCATAGCACAGATACGCAGTATTTT. The gene calls are TRBV19 and TRBJ2-3, with TRBD2 matching 11 bases. The V and J ends lost 1 base and 0 bases, in that order; junction bases with no gene match: 6. This CDR3 is 18 amino acids long. Per germline, CDR1 LNHDA and CDR2 SQIVND (reference sequence).

The chain combines TRBV9 with TRBJ2-7; 14 bases line up with TRBD2. The V and J ends lost 3 bases and 9 bases, in that order; junction bases with no gene match: 2. The CDR3 extends over 13 amino acids. Germline CDR1 and CDR2: SGDLS and YYNGEE. CDR3: CASSAGTSGGQYF. CDR3 DNA: TGTGCCAGCAGCGCCGGGACTAGCGGGGGGCAGTACTTC.

The rearrangement joins TRBV2 to TRBJ2-1, with D unclear. The CDR3 is 12 amino acids. Germline V gene sequence: CDR1 SNHLY, CDR2 FYNNEI. V dropped 6 bases and J dropped 1 base, with 4 bases sitting between them. The CDR3 sequence: CASSLSYNEQFF. The CDR3 DNA reads TGTGCCAGCAGCCTTTCCTACAATGAGCAGTTCTTC.

The genes are TRBV14 and TRBJ2-3, with 8 bases aligning to TRBD2. Germline-derived CDR1 and CDR2 are SGHDN and FVKESK. The J segment lost 4 bases and the V segment lost 4 bases, leaving 1 base of the junction unmatched. This CDR3 region has 13 residues. Written as DNA, the CDR3 is TGTGCCAGCAGCCCGGGGGGGGCAGATACGCAGTATTTT. Amino acid sequence: CASSPGGADTQYF.